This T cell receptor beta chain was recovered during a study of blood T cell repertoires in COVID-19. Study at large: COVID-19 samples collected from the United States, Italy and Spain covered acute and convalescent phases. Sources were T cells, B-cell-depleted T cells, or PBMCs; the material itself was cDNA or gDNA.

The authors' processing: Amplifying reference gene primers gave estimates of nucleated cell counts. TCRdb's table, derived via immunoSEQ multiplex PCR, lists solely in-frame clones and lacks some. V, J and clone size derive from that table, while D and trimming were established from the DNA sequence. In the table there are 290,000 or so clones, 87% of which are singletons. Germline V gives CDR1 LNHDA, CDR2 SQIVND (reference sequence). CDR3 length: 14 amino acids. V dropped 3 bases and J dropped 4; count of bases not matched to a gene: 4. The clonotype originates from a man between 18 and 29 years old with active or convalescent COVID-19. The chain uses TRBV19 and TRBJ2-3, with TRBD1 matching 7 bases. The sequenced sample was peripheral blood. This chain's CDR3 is CASSILGTADTQYF. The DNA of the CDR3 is TGTGCCAGTAGTATTCTGGGGACAGCAGATACGCAGTATTTT.